This TCR beta chain was captured by sequencing in a study of CD8+ T cells in alopecia areata (dated by TCRdb to the late 2010s). Study-wide context: Treated patients were enrolled in an open-label pilot trial of oral tofacitinib at 5 to 10 mg twice daily for moderate-to-severe alopecia areata. Patients received tofacitinib for 6 to 18 months and were then followed off drug for 6 months to check for delayed response and recurrence. In treated patients, disease severity was measured using the SALT score, which gives the percentage of scalp surface area affected. The study used high-throughput TCRbeta sequencing to examine T cell clonal expansion in alopecia areata, in both the C3H/HeJ mouse model and human patients. Human TCRbeta sequencing covered scalp tissue and sorted CD4+ and CD8+ peripheral blood T cells from patchy and totalis/universalis alopecia areata patients and healthy controls. Biopsies were taken from tofacitinib-treated patients at baseline and at 4 and 24 weeks of treatment, and a later scalp biopsy was taken in several of the tofacitinib-treated patients. Clonality in the scalp was compared among normal scalp (n=4), patchy alopecia areata scalp (n=8), and alopecia totalis/universalis scalp (n=8). RNA was obtained with the PAXgene miRNA kit for fixed scalp, the miRNeasy kit for PBMCs, and the RNeasy kit for mouse skin. Amplification of TCRbeta CDR3 regions was done by immunoSEQ multiplex PCR using 35 Vbeta forward primers and 13 Jbeta reverse primers. Broad study findings and their caveats: Because the treated cohort was small and had only one nonresponder, larger studies are needed to examine links between baseline CD8+ expansion and response. Higher clonality and more expanded CD8+ clones were observed in lesional scalp than in normal scalp, particularly in alopecia totalis/universalis, a finding suggestive of antigenic drive. Unlike mouse skin, which is dominated by gammadelta T cells, normal human skin has resident alphabeta T cells that are also sequenced, and this complicates analysis of the scalp TCR repertoire. With tofacitinib, both scalp clonality and the number of expanded CD8+ clones among the top 100 scalp clones went down significantly. Compared with mice, TCR sequences shared between patients were less clear, possibly partly because of HLA diversity across the patient population. Many expanded lesional clones persisted in scalp and blood during tofacitinib treatment, which may partly explain relapse after stopping treatment.

Libraries were prepared through the immunoSEQ multiplex PCR assay. RNA was extracted from all samples and reverse transcribed into cDNA, which served as template for TCR sequencing. First-strand cDNA was synthesized using SuperScript III with a 2:1 mix of oligo-dT and random hexamers. A synthetic immune receptor repertoire was used to gauge amplification bias, and whatever bias remained was removed computationally. In the original analysis: Raw reads were preprocessed for error removal, and CDR3 was defined according to IMGT conventions as running from the conserved cysteine to phenylalanine. To get clonality, Shannon entropy was normalized by log2 of the number of productive unique TCRs and the result was subtracted from 1. Whether each scalp clone was CD4 or CD8 was inferred by checking scalp TCRbeta sequences against the CD4 and CD8 repertoires from sorted blood. Held by TCRdb, this immuneACCESS table contains in-frame sequences only and omits some clones. Under half of the omission traces to an unresolved V gene where checked; the cause of the rest is unknown. The DNA gave D and trimming, while V, J and clone size come from that table. The sample contains some 150,000 clones, approximately 86% of them found a single time. Of the sample, 13% is held by the ten largest clones.

In the paper's terms, the time point label means: less than five weeks on oral tofacitinib. Explained via the paper, the treatment or condition label denotes: oral pan-JAK inhibitor, 5-10 mg twice daily. Peripheral blood and lesional scalp punch biopsies were obtained from patients with alopecia areata. After PBMCs were isolated by density centrifugation and stained for CD3, CD4 and CD8, a FACSAria was used to sort CD4+ and CD8+ T cells. Remarks on this clone: Its specific antigen is unknown. The sample holds no much larger clone one base away, and base qualities are not on file.

Compared with germline, V lacks 1 base and J lacks 8 bases; bases without a gene match: 11. The germline V gene gives CDR1 as MGHRA and CDR2 as YSYEKL. The CDR3 runs 16 residues from the cysteine to the phenylalanine. Only CDR3 DNA is held: 48 bases, read in frame from base 1. The sequence joins TRBV4-1 to TRBJ2-1; 7 nucleotides in the junction match TRBD1. This sequence originates from a human donor with alopecia areata. Here the sequenced sample was CD8+ T cells sorted from blood, taken at week 4, from a patient treated with tofacitinib. The CDR3 region: CASSQAQTGTDYEQFF. The nucleotides read TGCGCCAGCAGCCAAGCACAAACCGGGACAGATTATGAGCAGTTCTTC.